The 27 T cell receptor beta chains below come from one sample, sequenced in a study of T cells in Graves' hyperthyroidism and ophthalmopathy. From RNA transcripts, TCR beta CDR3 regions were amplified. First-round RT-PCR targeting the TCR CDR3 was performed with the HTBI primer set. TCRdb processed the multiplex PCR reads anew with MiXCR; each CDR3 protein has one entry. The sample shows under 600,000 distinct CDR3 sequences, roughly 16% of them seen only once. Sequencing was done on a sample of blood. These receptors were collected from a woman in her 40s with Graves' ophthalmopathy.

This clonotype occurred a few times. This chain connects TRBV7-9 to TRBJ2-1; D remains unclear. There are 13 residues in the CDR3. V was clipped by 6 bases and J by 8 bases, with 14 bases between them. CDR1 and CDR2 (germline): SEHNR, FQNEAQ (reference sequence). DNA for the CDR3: TGTGCCAGCAGTCCAACAACTAAGGATGAGCAGTTCTTC. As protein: CASSPTTKDEQFF.

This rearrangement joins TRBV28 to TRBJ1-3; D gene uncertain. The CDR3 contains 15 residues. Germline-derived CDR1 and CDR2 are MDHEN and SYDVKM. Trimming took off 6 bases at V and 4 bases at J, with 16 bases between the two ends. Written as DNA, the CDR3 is TGTGCCAGCAGGCCGGCAGGTGTGAAAGGAAACACCATATATTTT. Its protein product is CASRPAGVKGNTIYF.

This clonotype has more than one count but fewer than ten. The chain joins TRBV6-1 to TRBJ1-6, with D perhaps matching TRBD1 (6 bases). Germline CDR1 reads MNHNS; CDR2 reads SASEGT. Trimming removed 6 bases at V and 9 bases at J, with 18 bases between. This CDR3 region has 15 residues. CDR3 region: CASRITGLQSSPLHF. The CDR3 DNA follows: TGTGCCAGCAGGATCACAGGGCTCCAGAGTTCACCCCTCCACTTT.

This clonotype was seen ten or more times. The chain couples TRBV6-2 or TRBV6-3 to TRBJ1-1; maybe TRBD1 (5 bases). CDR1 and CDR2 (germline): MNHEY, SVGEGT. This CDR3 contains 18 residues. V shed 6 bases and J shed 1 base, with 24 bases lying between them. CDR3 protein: CASSRIGAGRRANTEAFF. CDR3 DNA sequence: TGTGCCAGCAGCCGGATCGGGGCGGGGAGGAGGGCGAACACTGAAGCTTTCTTT.

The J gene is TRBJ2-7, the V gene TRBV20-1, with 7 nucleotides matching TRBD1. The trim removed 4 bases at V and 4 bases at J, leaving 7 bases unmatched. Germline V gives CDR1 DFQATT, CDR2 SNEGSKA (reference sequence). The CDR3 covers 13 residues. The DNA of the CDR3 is TGCAGTGCTACTTCAGGGGGTTTTTACGAGCAGTACTTC. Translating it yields CSATSGGFYEQYF.

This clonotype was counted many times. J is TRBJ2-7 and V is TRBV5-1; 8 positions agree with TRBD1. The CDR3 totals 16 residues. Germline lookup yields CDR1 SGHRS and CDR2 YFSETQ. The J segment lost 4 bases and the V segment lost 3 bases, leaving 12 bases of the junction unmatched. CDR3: CASSSSAWDRWYEQYF. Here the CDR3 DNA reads TGCGCCAGCAGCTCCTCGGCCTGGGACAGGTGGTACGAGCAGTACTTC. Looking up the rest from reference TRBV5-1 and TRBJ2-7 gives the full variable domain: KAGVTQTPRYLIKTRGQQVTLSCSPISGHRSVSWYQQTPGQGLQFLFEYFSETQRNKGNFPGRFSGRQFSNSRSEMNVSTLELGDSALYLCASSSSAWDRWYEQYFGPGTRLTVT.

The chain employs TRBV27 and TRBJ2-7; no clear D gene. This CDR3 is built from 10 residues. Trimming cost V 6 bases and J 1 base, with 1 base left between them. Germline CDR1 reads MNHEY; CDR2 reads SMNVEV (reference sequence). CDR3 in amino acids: CASRSYEQYF. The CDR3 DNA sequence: TGTGCCAGCAGATCCTACGAGCAGTACTTC.

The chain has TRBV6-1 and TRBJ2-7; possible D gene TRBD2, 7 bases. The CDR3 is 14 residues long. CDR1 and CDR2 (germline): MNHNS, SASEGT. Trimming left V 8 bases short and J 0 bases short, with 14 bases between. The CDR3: CASLGGRNSYEQYF. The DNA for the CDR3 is TGTGCCAGCTTGGGGGGGCGCAACTCCTACGAGCAGTACTTC.

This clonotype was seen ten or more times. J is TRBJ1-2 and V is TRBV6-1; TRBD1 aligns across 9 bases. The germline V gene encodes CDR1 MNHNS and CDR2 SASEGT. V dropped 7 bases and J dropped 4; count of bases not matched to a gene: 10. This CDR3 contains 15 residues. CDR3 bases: TGTGCCAGCACCCGAGGGACAGGGATCTCCTATGGCTACACCTTC. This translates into CASTRGTGISYGYTF.

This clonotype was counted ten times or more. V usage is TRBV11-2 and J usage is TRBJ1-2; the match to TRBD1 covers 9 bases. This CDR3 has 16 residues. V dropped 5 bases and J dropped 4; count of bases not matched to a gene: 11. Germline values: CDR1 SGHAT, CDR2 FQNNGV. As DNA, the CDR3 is TGTGCCAGCAGCACCATTCCGGGACAGGGTGGCTATGGCTACACCTTC. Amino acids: CASSTIPGQGGYGYTF. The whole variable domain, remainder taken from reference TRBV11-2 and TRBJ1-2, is EAGVAQSPRYKIIEKRQSVAFWCNPISGHATLYWYQQILGQGPKLLIQFQNNGVVDDSQLPKDRFSAERLKGVDSTLKIQPAKLEDSAVYLCASSTIPGQGGYGYTFGSGTRLTVV.

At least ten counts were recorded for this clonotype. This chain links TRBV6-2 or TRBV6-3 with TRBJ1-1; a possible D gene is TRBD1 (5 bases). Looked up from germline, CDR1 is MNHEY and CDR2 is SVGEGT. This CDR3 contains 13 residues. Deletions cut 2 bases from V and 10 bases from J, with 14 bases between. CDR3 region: CASSYTGRDGAFF. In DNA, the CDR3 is TGTGCCAGCAGTTACACGGGACGTGATGGAGCTTTCTTT.

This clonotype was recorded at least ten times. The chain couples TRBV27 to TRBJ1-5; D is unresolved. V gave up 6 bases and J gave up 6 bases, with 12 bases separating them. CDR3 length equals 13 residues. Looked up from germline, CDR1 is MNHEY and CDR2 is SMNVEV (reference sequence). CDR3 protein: CASSPSSGQPQHF. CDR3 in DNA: TGTGCCAGCAGCCCCTCTTCTGGTCAGCCCCAGCATTTT.

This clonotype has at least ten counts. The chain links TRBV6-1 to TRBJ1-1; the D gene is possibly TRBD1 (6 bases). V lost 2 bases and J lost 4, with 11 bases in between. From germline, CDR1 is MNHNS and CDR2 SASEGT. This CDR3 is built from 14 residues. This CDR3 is CASSETGRVTEAFF. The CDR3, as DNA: TGTGCCAGCAGTGAAACAGGGAGGGTCACTGAAGCTTTCTTT.

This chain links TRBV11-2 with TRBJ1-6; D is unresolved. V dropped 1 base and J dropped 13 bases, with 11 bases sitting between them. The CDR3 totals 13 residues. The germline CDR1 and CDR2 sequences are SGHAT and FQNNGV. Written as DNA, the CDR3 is TGTGCCAGCAGCTTAGGGCAGGCCTTTCCCCTCCACTTT. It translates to CASSLGQAFPLHF.

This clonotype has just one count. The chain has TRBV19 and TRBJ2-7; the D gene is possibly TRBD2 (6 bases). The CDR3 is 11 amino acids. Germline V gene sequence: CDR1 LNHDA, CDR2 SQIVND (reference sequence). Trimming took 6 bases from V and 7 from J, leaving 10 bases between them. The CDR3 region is CASRSGQEQYF. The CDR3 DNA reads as TGTGCCAGTAGAAGCGGGCAGGAGCAGTACTTC.

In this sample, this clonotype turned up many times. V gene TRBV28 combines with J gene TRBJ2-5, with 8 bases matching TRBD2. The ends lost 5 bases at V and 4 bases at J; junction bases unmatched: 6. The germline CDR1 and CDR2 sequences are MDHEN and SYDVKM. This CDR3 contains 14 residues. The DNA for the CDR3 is TGTGCCAGCAGTCGGGGGGGGCCGGCAGAGACCCAGTACTTC. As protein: CASSRGGPAETQYF.

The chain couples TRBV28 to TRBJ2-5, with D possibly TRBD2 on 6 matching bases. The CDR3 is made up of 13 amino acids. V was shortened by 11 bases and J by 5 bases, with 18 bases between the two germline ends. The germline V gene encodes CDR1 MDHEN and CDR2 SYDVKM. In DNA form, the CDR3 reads TGTGCCCATGCCGGGCTAGCGAAGGAGACCCAGTACTTC. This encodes CAHAGLAKETQYF.

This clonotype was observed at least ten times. The CDR3 DNA reads TGTGCCAGCAGCTTGCGGAGAAGGGGGCTGAAAGGAAACACCATATATTTT. This translates into CASSLRRRGLKGNTIYF. This chain connects TRBV11-2 to TRBJ1-3; 7 bases line up with TRBD1. V trimming: 3 bases; J trimming: 4 bases; junction bases outside the gene matches: 12. From germline, CDR1 is SGHAT and CDR2 FQNNGV. The CDR3 has 17 residues.

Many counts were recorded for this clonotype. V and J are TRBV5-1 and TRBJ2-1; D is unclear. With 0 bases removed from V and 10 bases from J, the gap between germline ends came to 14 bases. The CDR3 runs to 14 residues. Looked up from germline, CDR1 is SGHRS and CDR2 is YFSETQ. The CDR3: CASSLASAPNEQFF. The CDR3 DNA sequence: TGCGCCAGCAGCTTGGCGTCGGCACCCAACGAGCAGTTCTTC.

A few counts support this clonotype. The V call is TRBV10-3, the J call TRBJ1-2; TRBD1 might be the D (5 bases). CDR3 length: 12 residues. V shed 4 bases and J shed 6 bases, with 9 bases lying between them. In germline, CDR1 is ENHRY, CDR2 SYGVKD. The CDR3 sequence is CAISGQPDGYTF. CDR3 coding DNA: TGTGCCATCAGTGGACAGCCCGATGGCTACACCTTC.

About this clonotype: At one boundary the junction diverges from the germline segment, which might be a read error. This CDR3 is CSAPPSQENTGAFF. The CDR3 DNA is TGCAGTGCCCCACCCTCCCAGGAGAACACTGGAGCTTTCTTT. V is TRBV20-1 and J is TRBJ2-2; D not certain. The J call may be incorrect, as the DNA end agrees better with TRBJ1-1. Germline V gene lookup returns CDR1 DFQATT and CDR2 SNEGSKA (reference sequence). CDR3 size: 14 residues.

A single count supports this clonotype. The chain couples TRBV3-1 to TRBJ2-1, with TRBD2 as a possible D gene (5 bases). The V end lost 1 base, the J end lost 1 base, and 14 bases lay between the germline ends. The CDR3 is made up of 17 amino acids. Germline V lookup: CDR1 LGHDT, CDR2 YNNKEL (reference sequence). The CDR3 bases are TGTGCCAGCAGCCAAGGGTCGAGGGAGAGATCCTACAATGAGCAGTTCTTC. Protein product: CASSQGSRERSYNEQFF.

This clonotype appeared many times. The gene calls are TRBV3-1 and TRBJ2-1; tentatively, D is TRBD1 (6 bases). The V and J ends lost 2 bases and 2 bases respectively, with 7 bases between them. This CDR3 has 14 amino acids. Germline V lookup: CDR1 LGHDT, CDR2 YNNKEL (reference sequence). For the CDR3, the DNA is TGTGCCAGCAGCCAACAGGGGACCTACAATGAGCAGTTCTTC. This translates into CASSQQGTYNEQFF.

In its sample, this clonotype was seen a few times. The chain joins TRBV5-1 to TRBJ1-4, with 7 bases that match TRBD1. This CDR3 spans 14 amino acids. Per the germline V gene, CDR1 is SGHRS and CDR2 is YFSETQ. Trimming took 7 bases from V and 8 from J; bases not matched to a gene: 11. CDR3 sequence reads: CASGERGGGEKLFF. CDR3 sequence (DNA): TGCGCCAGCGGGGAACGAGGGGGCGGCGAAAAACTGTTTTTT.

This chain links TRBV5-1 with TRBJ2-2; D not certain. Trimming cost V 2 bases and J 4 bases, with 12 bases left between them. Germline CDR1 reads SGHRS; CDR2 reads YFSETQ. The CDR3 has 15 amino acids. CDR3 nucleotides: TGCGCCAGCAGCTTAGGATGGACCTCCACCGGGGAGCTGTTTTTT. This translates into CASSLGWTSTGELFF.

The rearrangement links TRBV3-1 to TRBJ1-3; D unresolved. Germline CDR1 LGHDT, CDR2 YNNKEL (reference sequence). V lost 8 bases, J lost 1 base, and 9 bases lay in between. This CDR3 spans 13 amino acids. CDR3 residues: CASCMESGNTIYF. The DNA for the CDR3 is TGTGCCAGCTGTATGGAATCTGGAAACACCATATATTTT.

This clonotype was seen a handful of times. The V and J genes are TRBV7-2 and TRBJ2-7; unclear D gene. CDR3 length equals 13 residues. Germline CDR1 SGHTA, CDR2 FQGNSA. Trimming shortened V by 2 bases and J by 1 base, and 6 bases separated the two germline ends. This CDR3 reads CASSLPQSYEQYF. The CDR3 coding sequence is TGTGCCAGCAGCTTACCCCAGTCCTACGAGCAGTACTTC.